This TCR beta chain was captured in a study of graft-versus-host responses after intestinal transplantation. At the level of the study: Anti-thymocyte globulin served as induction for all recipients, who then took tacrolimus and steroids for roughly 3 years.

This table comes from immunoSEQ multiplex PCR, and its TCRdb copy is limited to in-frame clones, with some not included. The sample consists of about 100,000 clones, roughly 87% of them appearing once. Findings and limits, study-wide: Detected in recipient marrow were GvH clones, some of which were first observed in ileum or blood. Early declines in HvG clones that occurred post-transplant were associated with peak circulating GvH clone levels.

As concerns this clone: Its target is unknown.

Germline-derived CDR1 and CDR2 are SEHNR and FQNEAQ (reference sequence). This CDR3 is 14 amino acids long. V was pared by 0 bases and J by 4 bases, with 9 bases between. The clonotype originates from a human donor who was the organ donor for an intestinal transplant. The starting material was unstimulated CD4+ T cells sorted from spleen or lymph node cells, obtained before transplant. The chain employs TRBV7-9 and TRBJ1-2; D gene unclear. The CDR3 loop reads CASSLAPSPYGYTF. The CDR3 coding sequence is TGTGCCAGCAGCTTAGCCCCGTCCCCCTATGGCTACACCTTC. Supplemented by reference TRBV7-9 and TRBJ1-2, the full variable domain reads DTGVSQNPRHKITKRGQNVTFRCDPISEHNRLYWYRQTLGQGPEFLTYFQNEAQLEKSRLLSDRFSAERPKGSFSTLEIQRTEQGDSAMYLCASSLAPSPYGYTFGSGTRLTVV.